Each of the 12 T cell receptor beta chains below was sequenced from the same sample in a study of blood T cell repertoires in COVID-19. The table came from immunoSEQ multiplex PCR; TCRdb's copy has only in-frame clones and leaves some out. Here the sample spans 150,000 to 170,000 clones, over 60% being singletons. Sequencing input: peripheral blood. These receptor sequences come from a woman older than 75 with acute or convalescent COVID-19.

The chain uses TRBV10-3 and TRBJ2-3; perhaps TRBD1 as D (8 bases). Between the trimmed V and J ends, which lost 4 bases and 3 bases, there was a span of 14 bases. The CDR3 covers 15 residues. Per germline, CDR1 ENHRY and CDR2 SYGVKD. The CDR3 DNA follows: TGTGCCATCAGTGTAACAGGGGGGGGGACAGATACGCAGTATTTT. It is translated as CAISVTGGGTDTQYF.

The rearrangement uses TRBV7-9 and TRBJ2-1; D perhaps matches TRBD1 (5 bases). V was trimmed by 6 bases and J by 6 bases, leaving 24 bases between them. Germline V gene data show CDR1 as SEHNR and CDR2 as FQNEAQ (reference sequence). The CDR3 totals 17 residues. CDR3 sequence reads: CASRRILPAGSFNEQFF. The CDR3 bases are TGTGCCAGCAGACGTATCCTTCCGGCAGGGTCGTTCAATGAGCAGTTCTTC.

The V call is TRBV6-1, the J call TRBJ2-5; TRBD2 aligns across 9 bases. CDR3 length: 15 amino acids. Germline V gene lookup returns CDR1 MNHNS and CDR2 SASEGT. V was pared by 3 bases and J by 5 bases, with 7 bases of the junction left unmatched. The CDR3 nucleotides are TGTGCCAGCAGTGATCAAGCGGGGGGAGTGGAGACCCAGTACTTC. Its protein is CASSDQAGGVETQYF.

As regards this clone: No DNA is shown, since the ends of the CDR3 on it are uncertain; the CDR3 is the one TCRdb lists. The V and J genes are TRBV30 and TRBJ1-2; the tabulated D call, TRBD1, remains unverified against the DNA. The CDR3 spans 13 residues, counting both ends. Per the germline V gene, CDR1 is GTSNPN and CDR2 is SVGIG (reference sequence). CDR3 loop: CAWSSGQYFGYTF.

CDR3 protein: CATRDRVLSYEQYF. The DNA for the CDR3 is TGTGCCACCCGAGACAGGGTTCTCTCCTACGAGCAGTACTTC. The chain couples TRBV2 to TRBJ2-7, with 7 bases matching TRBD1. The CDR3 totals 14 residues. Germline CDR1 reads SNHLY; CDR2 reads FYNNEI. The J segment lost 0 bases and the V segment lost 10 bases, leaving 9 bases of the junction unmatched.

The chain has TRBV3-1 (or the pseudogene TRBV3-2) and TRBJ1-3; D gene ambiguous. Germline CDR1 is LGHDT and CDR2 is YNNKEL (reference sequence). The ends were cut back, 5 bases at V and 0 bases at J, with 8 bases in the middle. The CDR3 totals 14 residues. CDR3 sequence: CASSARDSGNTIYF. CDR3 coding DNA: TGTGCCAGCAGCGCACGGGACTCTGGAAACACCATATATTTT.

V gene TRBV6-5 combines with J gene TRBJ1-2; D not certain. The germline CDR1 and CDR2 sequences are MNHEY and SVGAGI. This CDR3 is built from 15 residues. Deletions cut 6 bases from V and 1 base from J, with 15 bases between. The CDR3, as DNA: TGTGCCAGCAGCCCATTCGCGGCGGGTAACTATGGCTACACCTTC. Its protein product is CASSPFAAGNYGYTF.

V is TRBV18 and J is TRBJ2-3; D remains unclear. With 2 bases removed from V and 4 bases from J, the gap between germline ends came to 4 bases. Germline-derived CDR1 and CDR2 are KGHSH and LQKENI. CDR3 length equals 12 residues. DNA of the CDR3: TGTGCCAGCTCACCATATGCAGATACGCAGTATTTT. Protein: CASSPYADTQYF.

This chain connects TRBV20-1 to TRBJ1-5, with TRBD1 as a possible D gene (5 bases). Germline V gene lookup returns CDR1 DFQATT and CDR2 SNEGSKA (reference sequence). The CDR3 has 17 residues. V shed 3 bases and J shed 2 bases, with 20 bases lying between them. The CDR3 bases are TGCAGTGCTAGTGAGGGGTGGAGGGGCACCGGCAATCAGCCCCAGCATTTT. This encodes CSASEGWRGTGNQPQHF.

The chain carries TRBV9 and TRBJ1-6, with TRBD1 matching 7 bases. This CDR3 is 13 amino acids long. Germline CDR1 is SGDLS and CDR2 is YYNGEE. The J segment lost 9 bases and the V segment lost 6 bases, leaving 6 bases of the junction unmatched. CDR3 region: CASTRQGGSPLHF. The CDR3 DNA reads TGTGCCAGCACGAGACAGGGCGGTTCACCCCTCCACTTT.

This rearrangement joins TRBV5-6 to TRBJ1-2; 8 nucleotides agree with TRBD1. With V trimmed by 0 bases and J by 4 bases, 5 bases remained unmatched. Germline-derived CDR1 and CDR2 are SGHDT and YYEEEE. The CDR3 is 15 amino acids. The CDR3 reads CASSLGTGFVYGYTF. CDR3 sequence (DNA): TGTGCCAGCAGCTTGGGGACAGGGTTCGTCTATGGCTACACCTTC. The entire variable domain, with the rest obtained from reference TRBV5-6 and TRBJ1-2, is as follows: DAGVTQSPTHLIKTRGQQVTLRCSPKSGHDTVSWYQQALGQGPQFIFQYYEEEERQRGNFPDRFSGHQFPNYSSELNVNALLLGDSALYLCASSLGTGFVYGYTFGSGTRLTVV.

This clone was detected only once. V gene TRBV6-4 combines with J gene TRBJ2-7; 12 bases map to TRBD2. The CDR3 covers 14 residues. CDR1 is MRHNA, CDR2 SNTAGT, per germline. V shed 6 bases and J 6 bases; nucleotides not matched to a gene: 6. CDR3 bases: TGTGCCAGCAGCCGACTAGCGGGAGACTCCGAGCAGTACTTC. Protein product: CASSRLAGDSEQYF.